These 2 T cell receptor beta chains share one sample of origin, sequenced in a study of control samples from healthy donors and cancer patients (TCRdb year 2020). The library relied on the immunoSEQ multiplex PCR assay. The immuneACCESS repertoire file appears here via TCRdb, limited to in-frame rearrangements. These files lack a portion of the clones; in checked studies, under half of the deficit traces to unresolved V genes, and the cause of the others is not known. Here the sample has 70,000 to 95,000 clones; about 89% occur a single time. The top ten clones comprise over 15% of the sample. The specimen sequenced was blood. These receptors came from a man aged 50 to 59 in good health.

V gene TRBV19 combines with J gene TRBJ2-2; D perhaps matches TRBD2 (5 bases). Germline assignment: CDR1 LNHDA and CDR2 SQIVND (reference sequence). With 5 bases removed from V and 4 bases from J, the gap between germline ends came to 14 bases. The CDR3 spans 15 residues. CDR3 loop: CASSPWSRGTGELFF. The CDR3 DNA reads TGTGCCAGTAGTCCCTGGAGTCGGGGCACCGGGGAGCTGTTTTTT.

The J gene is TRBJ2-7, the V gene TRBV30; a weak D match, TRBD2 (7 bases). This CDR3 has 13 residues. The V and J ends lost 0 bases and 5 bases respectively, with 11 bases between them. CDR1 is GTSNPN, CDR2 SVGIG, per germline (reference sequence). The CDR3 DNA reads TGTGCCTGGAGTGTACGGGGGGCCCACGAGCAGTACGTC. Protein product: CAWSVRGAHEQYV.